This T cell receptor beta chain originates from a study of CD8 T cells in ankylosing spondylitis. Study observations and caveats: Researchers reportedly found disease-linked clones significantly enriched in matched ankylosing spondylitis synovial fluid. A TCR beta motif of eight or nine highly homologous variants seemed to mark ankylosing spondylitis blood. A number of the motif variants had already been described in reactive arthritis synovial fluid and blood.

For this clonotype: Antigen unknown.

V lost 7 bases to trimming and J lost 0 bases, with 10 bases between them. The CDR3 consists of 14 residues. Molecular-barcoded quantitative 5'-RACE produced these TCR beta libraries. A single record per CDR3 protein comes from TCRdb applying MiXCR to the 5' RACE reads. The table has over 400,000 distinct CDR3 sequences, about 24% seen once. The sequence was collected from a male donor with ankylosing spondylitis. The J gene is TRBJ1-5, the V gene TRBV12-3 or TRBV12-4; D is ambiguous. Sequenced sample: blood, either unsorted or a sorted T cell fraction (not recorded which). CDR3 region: CASMETVSNQPQHF. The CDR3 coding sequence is TGTGCCAGCATGGAAACAGTTAGCAATCAGCCCCAGCATTTT.